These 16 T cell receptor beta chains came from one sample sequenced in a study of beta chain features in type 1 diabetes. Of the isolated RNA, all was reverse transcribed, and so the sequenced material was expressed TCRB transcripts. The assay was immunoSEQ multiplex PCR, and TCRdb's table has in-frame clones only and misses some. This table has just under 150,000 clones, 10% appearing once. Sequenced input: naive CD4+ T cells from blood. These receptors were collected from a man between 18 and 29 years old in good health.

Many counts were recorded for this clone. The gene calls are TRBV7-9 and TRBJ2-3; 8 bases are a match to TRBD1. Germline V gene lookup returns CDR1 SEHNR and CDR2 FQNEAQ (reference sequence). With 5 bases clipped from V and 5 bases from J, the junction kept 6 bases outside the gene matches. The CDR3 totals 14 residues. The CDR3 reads CASSHGQGEDTQYF. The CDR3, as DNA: TGTGCCAGCAGCCACGGACAGGGAGAAGATACGCAGTATTTT.

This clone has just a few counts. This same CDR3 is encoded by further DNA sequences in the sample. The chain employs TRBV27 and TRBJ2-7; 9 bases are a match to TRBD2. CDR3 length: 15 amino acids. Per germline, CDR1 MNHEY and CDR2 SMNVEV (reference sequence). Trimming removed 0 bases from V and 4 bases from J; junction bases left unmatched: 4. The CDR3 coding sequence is TGTGCCAGCAGTTTATCGGGACTAGCTTCTTACGAGCAGTACTTC. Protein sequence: CASSLSGLASYEQYF.

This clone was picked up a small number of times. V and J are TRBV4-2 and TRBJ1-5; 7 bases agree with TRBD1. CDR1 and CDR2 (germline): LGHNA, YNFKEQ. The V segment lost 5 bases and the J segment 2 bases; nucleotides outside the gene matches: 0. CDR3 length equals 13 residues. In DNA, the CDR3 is TGTGCCAGCAGCGGGACAGGCAATCAGCCCCAGCATTTT. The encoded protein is CASSGTGNQPQHF.

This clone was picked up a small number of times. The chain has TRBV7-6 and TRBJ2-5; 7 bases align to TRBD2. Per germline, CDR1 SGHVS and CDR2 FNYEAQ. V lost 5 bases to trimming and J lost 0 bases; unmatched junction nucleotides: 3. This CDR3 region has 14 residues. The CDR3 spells CASSRGTNQETQYF. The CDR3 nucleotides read TGTGCCAGCAGCAGAGGGACTAACCAAGAGACCCAGTACTTC.

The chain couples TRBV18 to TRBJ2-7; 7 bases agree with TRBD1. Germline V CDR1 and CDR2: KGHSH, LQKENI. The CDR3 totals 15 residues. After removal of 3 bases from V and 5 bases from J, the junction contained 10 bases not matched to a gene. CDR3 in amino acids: CASSPVRGLIHEQYF. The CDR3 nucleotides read TGTGCCAGCTCACCGGTGAGGGGGCTTATCCACGAGCAGTACTTC. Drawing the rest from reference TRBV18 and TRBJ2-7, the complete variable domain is NAGVMQNPRHLVRRRGQEARLRCSPMKGHSHVYWYRQLPEEGLKFMVYLQKENIIDESGMPKERFSAEFPKEGPSILRIQQVVRGDSAAYFCASSPVRGLIHEQYFGPGTRLTVT.

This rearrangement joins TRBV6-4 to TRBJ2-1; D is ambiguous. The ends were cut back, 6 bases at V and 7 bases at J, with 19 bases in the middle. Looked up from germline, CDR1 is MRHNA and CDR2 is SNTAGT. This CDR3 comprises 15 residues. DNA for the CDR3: TGTGCCAGCAGCTCAGCCAAGACTGATCTTAATGAGCAGTTCTTC. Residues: CASSSAKTDLNEQFF.

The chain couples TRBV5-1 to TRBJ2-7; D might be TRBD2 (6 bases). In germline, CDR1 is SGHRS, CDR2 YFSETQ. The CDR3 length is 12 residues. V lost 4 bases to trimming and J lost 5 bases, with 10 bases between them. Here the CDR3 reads CASSPSGDEQYF. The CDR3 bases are TGCGCCAGCAGCCCGTCGGGGGACGAGCAGTACTTC.

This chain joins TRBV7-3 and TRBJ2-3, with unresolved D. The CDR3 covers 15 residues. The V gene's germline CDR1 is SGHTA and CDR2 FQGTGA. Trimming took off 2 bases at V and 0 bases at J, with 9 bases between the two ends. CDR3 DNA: TGTGCCAGCAGCTTACAGACAACTAGCACAGATACGCAGTATTTT. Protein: CASSLQTTSTDTQYF.

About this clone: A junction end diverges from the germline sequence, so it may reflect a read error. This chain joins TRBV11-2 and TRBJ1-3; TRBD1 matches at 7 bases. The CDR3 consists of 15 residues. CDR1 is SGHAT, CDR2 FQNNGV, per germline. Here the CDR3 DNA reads TGTGCCAGCAGATTAGGCACAGGGGCTGGAAACACCATATATTTT. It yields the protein CASRLGTGAGNTIYF.

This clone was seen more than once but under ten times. The CDR3 DNA is TGTGCCATCAGTGGCAGTAATACAGGGTTGGGAGCTTTCTTT. Its translation: CAISGSNTGLGAFF. The V and J genes are TRBV10-3 and TRBJ1-1, with D possibly matching TRBD1 (6 bases). The CDR3 loop spans 14 amino acids. The V end lost 4 bases, the J end lost 10 bases, and 19 bases lay between the germline ends. Germline V lookup: CDR1 ENHRY, CDR2 SYGVKD.

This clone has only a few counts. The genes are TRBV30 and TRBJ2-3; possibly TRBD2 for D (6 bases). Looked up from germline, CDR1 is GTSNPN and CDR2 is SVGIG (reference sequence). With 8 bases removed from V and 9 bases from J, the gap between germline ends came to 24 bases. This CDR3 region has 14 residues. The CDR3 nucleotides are TGTGCCGGCCAGGGATTGGGACTGTCCCAGACGCAGTATTTT. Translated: CAGQGLGLSQTQYF.

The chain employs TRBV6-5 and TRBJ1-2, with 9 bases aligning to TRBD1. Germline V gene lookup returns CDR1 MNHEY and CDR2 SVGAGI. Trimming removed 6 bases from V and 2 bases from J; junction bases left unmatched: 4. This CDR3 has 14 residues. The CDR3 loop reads CASSTGGANYGYTF. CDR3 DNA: TGTGCCAGCAGCACAGGGGGCGCAAACTATGGCTACACCTTC.

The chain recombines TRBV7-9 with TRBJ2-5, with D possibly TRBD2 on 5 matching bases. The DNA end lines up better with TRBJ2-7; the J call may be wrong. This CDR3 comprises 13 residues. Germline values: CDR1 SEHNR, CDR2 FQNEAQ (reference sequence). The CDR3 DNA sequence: TGTGCCAGCAGCTTTTGGGAGAACTACGAGCAGTACTTC. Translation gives CASSFWENYEQYF.

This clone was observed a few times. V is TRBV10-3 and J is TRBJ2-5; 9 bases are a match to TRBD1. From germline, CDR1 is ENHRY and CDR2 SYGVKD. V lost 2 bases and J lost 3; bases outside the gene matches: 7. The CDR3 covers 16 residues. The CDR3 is CAISEPIRTGEETQYF. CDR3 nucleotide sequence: TGTGCCATCAGTGAGCCTATACGGACAGGGGAAGAGACCCAGTACTTC.

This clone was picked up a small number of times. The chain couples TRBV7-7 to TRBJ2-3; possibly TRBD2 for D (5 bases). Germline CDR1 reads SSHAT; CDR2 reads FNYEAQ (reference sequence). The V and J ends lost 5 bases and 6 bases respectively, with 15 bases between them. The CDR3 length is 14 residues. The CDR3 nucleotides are TGTGCCAGCAGCACCCTCACTGCGGGCGATACGCAGTATTTT. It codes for CASSTLTAGDTQYF.

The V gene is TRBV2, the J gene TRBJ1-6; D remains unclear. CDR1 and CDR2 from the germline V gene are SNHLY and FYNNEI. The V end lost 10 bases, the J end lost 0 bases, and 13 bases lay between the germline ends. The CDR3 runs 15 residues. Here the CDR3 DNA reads TGTGCCATAATACCGGAGGCCTCCTATAATTCACCCCTCCACTTT. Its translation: CAIIPEASYNSPLHF. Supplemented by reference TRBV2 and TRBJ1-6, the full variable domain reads EPEVTQTPSHQVTQMGQEVILRCVPISNHLYFYWYRQILGQKVEFLVSFYNNEISEKSEIFDDQFSVERPDGSNFTLKIRSTKLEDSAMYFCAIIPEASYNSPLHFGNGTRLTVT.